This is a list of T cell receptor beta chains from one sample in a study of cytomegalovirus exposure and HLA in healthy donors. Produced via immunoSEQ multiplex PCR; TCRdb's table is partial and in-frame only. The sample contains roughly 150,000 clones, about 72% of which appear only once. Sequencing was done on a sample of PBMCs. These receptors were collected from a male donor in good health and CMV-seronegative. CDR3s include the opening cysteine and the closing phenylalanine or tryptophan. The D gene is left open where the match is weak. Some rows have no size entry. The others give once, few or many, or a class for an expanded clone.

abundance,d_gene,j_gene,v_gene,CDR3nt,CDR3aa
NA,TRBD1,TRBJ2-1,TRBV7-8,TGTGCCAGCAGCAAACAGGGGCCTGAGCAGTTCTTC,CASSKQGPEQFF
NA,NA,TRBJ2-3,TRBV5-1,TGCGCCAGCAGCTTGGGTGACACCACAGATACGCAGTATTTT,CASSLGDTTDTQYF
NA,TRBD2,TRBJ2-1,TRBV5-4,TGTGCCAGCAGCTCCCGGACTAGCTCCTACAATGAGCAGTTCTTC,CASSSRTSSYNEQFF
NA,TRBD2,TRBJ2-1,TRBV5-8,TGTGCCAGCAGCTTGGGGGGCGGGAGGACTCCCTACAATGAGCAGTTCTTC,CASSLGGGRTPYNEQFF
few,NA,TRBJ2-3,TRBV13,TGTGCCAGCAGCCTTCGTAGGCGGGATACGCAGTATTTT,CASSLRRRDTQYF
once,NA,TRBJ2-3,TRBV18,TGTGCCAGCTCACCACCGGGGCAGGGGACAGATACGCAGTATTTT,CASSPPGQGTDTQYF
NA,TRBD2,TRBJ2-1,TRBV6-1,TGTGCCAGCAGTGCCCCTCGGGGGGCCTACAATGAGCAGTTCTTC,CASSAPRGAYNEQFF
NA,NA,TRBJ2-2,TRBV5-6,TGTGCCAGCAGCCCACCTCCGGGCAGGGTGGACACCGGGGAGCTGTTTTTT,CASSPPPGRVDTGELFF
NA,NA,TRBJ2-1,TRBV9,TGTGCCAGCAGCGTAGATCGCGGGGACTACAATGAGCAGTTCTTC,CASSVDRGDYNEQFF
NA,NA,TRBJ1-1,TRBV7-2,TGTGCCAGCAGCTCAGCTAACCCGGGCACTGAAGCTTTCTTT,CASSSANPGTEAFF
NA,TRBD1,TRBJ2-2,TRBV7-3,TGTGCCAGCAGCCCTAGACAGGGGGGCACCGGGGAGCTGTTTTTT,CASSPRQGGTGELFF
NA,NA,TRBJ2-2,TRBV4-1,TGCGCCAGCAGCCCGACTATGGGTTACCCCGGGGAGCTGTTTTTT,CASSPTMGYPGELFF
NA,TRBD1,TRBJ1-2,TRBV5-6,TGTGCCAGCAGCTTGGTGGGACAGGCAGAGGGCTACACCTTC,CASSLVGQAEGYTF
NA,NA,TRBJ1-1,TRBV30,TGTGCCTGGAAACTTTCGGAGGGTCGGACTGAAGCTTTCTTT,CAWKLSEGRTEAFF
once,NA,TRBJ1-5,TRBV18,TGTGCCAGCTCCCCCGGGGAGAATCAGCCCCAGCATTTT,CASSPGENQPQHF
NA,NA,TRBJ2-2,TRBV7-7,TGTGCCAGCAGCTTGGGGGGAGGTTACACCGGGGAGCTGTTTTTT,CASSLGGGYTGELFF
few,TRBD2,TRBJ2-1,TRBV13,TGTGCCAGCAGCTTAGAGGGAGGGTACAATGAGCAGTTCTTC,CASSLEGGYNEQFF
NA,NA,TRBJ2-2,TRBV9,TGTGCCTCAGCCCGGAGTTGGCACACCGGGGAGCTGTTTTTT,CASARSWHTGELFF
NA,NA,TRBJ1-2,TRBV6-9,TGTGCCAGCACCCCCCCAGGGCGAAAGTTCTATGGCTACACCTTC,CASTPPGRKFYGYTF
NA,NA,TRBJ2-7,TRBV5-3,TGTGCCAGAACGGAAGCTTGGAAGGATGCGGGGCTATCCTTCTACGAGCAGTACTTC,CARTEAWKDAGLSFYEQYF
NA,TRBD2,TRBJ2-1,TRBV9,TGTGCCAGCAGCGTAGGAGGGCTAGCGGGAGACAATGAGCAGTTCTTC,CASSVGGLAGDNEQFF
NA,NA,TRBJ2-5,TRBV2,TGTGCCAGCGTGGCGGTTCAAGAGACCCAGTACTTC,CASVAVQETQYF
NA,NA,TRBJ1-2,TRBV5-4,TGTGCCAGCAGCTTGGACAGAGGGTACGGTGGCTACACCTTC,CASSLDRGYGGYTF
few,NA,TRBJ1-4,TRBV6-5,TGTGCCAGCAGGGGGAGGAGTTCGGTGTTTTTT,CASRGRSSVFF